The next 21 T cell receptor beta chains were all read from a single sample in a study of CD8 T cells in ankylosing spondylitis. General observations from the study: About 8 highly homologous variants made up a TCR beta motif that seemed to typify ankylosing spondylitis blood.

TCRdb itself ran the 5' RACE reads through MiXCR, one entry per CDR3 protein. The sample has about 440,000 distinct CDR3 sequences, 17% seen once; the top ten hold around 0.92%. The antigens these receptors bind are not known. Sequencing used blood, either unsorted or a sorted T cell fraction (not recorded which). The source of these receptors is a male donor with ankylosing spondylitis.

The chain has TRBV3-1 and TRBJ1-4; D call uncertain. The CDR3 sequence is 15 residues long. Germline V gene data show CDR1 as LGHDT and CDR2 as YNNKEL (reference sequence). Trimming took off 3 bases at V and 3 bases at J, with 11 bases between the two ends. DNA for the CDR3: TGTGCCAGCAGCCATCGGACCGAATCTAATGAAAAACTGTTTTTT. Its protein is CASSHRTESNEKLFF.

This clonotype was counted many times. The rearrangement uses TRBV29-1 and TRBJ2-1; 7 positions match TRBD1. Germline lookup yields CDR1 SQVTM and CDR2 ANQGSEA. The CDR3 has 14 residues. The junction had 4 bases not matched to a gene; V was cut back by 4 bases and J by 1 base. This CDR3 is CSVAVQGSYNEQFF. CDR3 DNA: TGCAGCGTTGCCGTACAGGGGTCCTACAATGAGCAGTTCTTC.

This clonotype appeared a few times. The chain employs TRBV29-1 and TRBJ1-2; D not certain. Per germline, CDR1 SQVTM and CDR2 ANQGSEA. This CDR3 has 12 amino acids. V was shortened by 3 bases and J by 9 bases, with 14 bases between the two germline ends. The CDR3 coding sequence is TGCAGCGTTGATATTTTTGGTTTTAGCTACACCTTC. Translation gives CSVDIFGFSYTF. The complete variable domain, with remaining parts taken from reference TRBV29-1 and TRBJ1-2, reads SAVISQKPSRDICQRGTSLTIQCQVDSQVTMMFWYRQQPGQSLTLIATANQGSEATYESGFVIDKFPISRPNLTFSTLTVSNMSPEDSSIYLCSVDIFGFSYTFGSGTRLTVV.

This chain joins TRBV20-1 and TRBJ2-5; D may be TRBD2 (7 bases). The CDR3 extends over 17 amino acids. The V end was cut by 0 bases, the J end by 3 bases, with 20 bases between. CDR1 DFQATT and CDR2 SNEGSKA come from the germline V gene (reference sequence). The chain's CDR3 is CSARDPRGGVAEETQYF. In DNA form, the CDR3 reads TGCAGTGCTAGAGATCCGAGGGGGGGGGTCGCGGAAGAGACCCAGTACTTC.

This clonotype appeared a few times. The J gene is TRBJ2-1, the V gene TRBV7-2; 7 positions match TRBD1. CDR1 is SGHTA, CDR2 FQGNSA, per germline. With V trimmed by 5 bases and J by 9 bases, 10 bases remained unmatched. The CDR3 consists of 14 residues. CDR3 bases: TGTGCCAGCAGCCCAAGACAGGGTCGAGGTGAGCAGTTCTTC. It is translated as CASSPRQGRGEQFF. Full variable domain (missing parts from reference TRBV7-2 and TRBJ2-1): GAGVSQSPSNKVTEKGKDVELRCDPISGHTALYWYRQSLGQGLEFLIYFQGNSAPDKSGLPSDRFSAERTGGSVSTLTIQRTQQEDSAVYLCASSPRQGRGEQFFGPGTRLTVL.

The chain carries TRBV20-1 and TRBJ2-5; a possible D gene is TRBD1 (5 bases). Germline assignment: CDR1 DFQATT and CDR2 SNEGSKA (reference sequence). V was shortened by 1 base and J by 4 bases, with 16 bases between the two germline ends. The CDR3 has 15 amino acids. The CDR3 DNA reads TGCAGTGCTAGAGTAGGATCCGACCAGGGAGAGACCCAGTACTTC. Its protein is CSARVGSDQGETQYF.

This clonotype has just a few counts. The chain is built from TRBV20-1 and TRBJ2-4, with a possible D match to TRBD2 (5 bases). CDR1 and CDR2 (germline): DFQATT, SNEGSKA (reference sequence). The germline V and J ends were trimmed by 6 bases and 3 bases, with 24 bases remaining between them. The length of the CDR3 is 17 residues. DNA for the CDR3: TGCAGTGCAACGATGGTAGTCCGGTTGGGAGACAAAAACATTCAGTACTTC. This gives the protein CSATMVVRLGDKNIQYF.

As regards this clonotype: The junction differs from germline at one of its ends, possibly a read error. The rearrangement joins TRBV3-1 to TRBJ2-7; a possible D gene is TRBD2 (6 bases). Looked up from germline, CDR1 is LGHDT and CDR2 is YNNKEL (reference sequence). The CDR3 runs to 13 residues. CDR3 nucleotides: TGTGCCAGCAGCCAATCCGGGCGGGGTCGGGTTGAATTC. Amino acids: CASSQSGRGRVEF.

The genes are TRBV27 and TRBJ2-1, with 7 bases identical to TRBD2. V was pared by 5 bases and J by 9 bases, with 13 bases of the junction left unmatched. CDR3 length: 15 residues. Germline loops: CDR1 MNHEY, CDR2 SMNVEV (reference sequence). The CDR3 DNA follows: TGTGCCAGCAGTCCATCCGGGGGGAGGTCTGGTGAGCAGTTCTTC. It specifies CASSPSGGRSGEQFF.

Comment on this clonotype: A read error may be the cause here, since a much bigger clone is one base away. The chain employs TRBV10-3 and TRBJ2-3, with D hard to call. This CDR3 has 14 residues. Germline V CDR1 and CDR2: ENHRY, SYGVKD. For the CDR3, the DNA is TGTGACACCGGAACCAAGGGTGGGGAAGATACGCAGTATTTT. This sequence encodes CDTGTKGGEDTQYF.

This clonotype was seen at least ten times. J is TRBJ2-3 and V is TRBV10-3; 9 positions match TRBD1. This CDR3 has 13 amino acids. Germline-derived CDR1 and CDR2 are ENHRY and SYGVKD. V shed 10 bases, J shed 2 bases, and the junction held 4 bases outside the gene matches. CDR3 amino acids: CATGTGTTDTQYF. In DNA, the CDR3 is TGTGCCACCGGGACAGGGACCACAGATACGCAGTATTTT.

The chain is built from TRBV7-2 and TRBJ1-1; D is uncertain. Germline CDR1 is SGHTA and CDR2 is FQGNSA. The CDR3 totals 11 residues. In DNA form, the CDR3 reads TGTGCGATTCAGGCGAACACTGAAGCTTTCTTT. This gives the protein CAIQANTEAFF.

This clonotype showed up just a few times. This chain connects TRBV20-1 to TRBJ2-1, with 13 bases matching TRBD2. The CDR3 loop spans 17 amino acids. The germline V gene has CDR1 DFQATT and CDR2 SNEGSKA (reference sequence). Trimming cost V 0 bases and J 2 bases; bases outside gene matches: 4. DNA for the CDR3: TGCAGTGCTAGAGATTCCGGACTAGCGGGAGCCTACAATGAGCAGTTCTTC. Protein product: CSARDSGLAGAYNEQFF.

The table lists this clonotype with a few counts. The gene calls are TRBV7-2 and TRBJ2-2, with D maybe TRBD1 (6 bases). Looked up from germline, CDR1 is SGHTA and CDR2 is FQGNSA. Trimming cost V 5 bases and J 3 bases, with 10 bases left between them. The CDR3 length is 14 residues. The CDR3: CASSPGQHTGELFF. In DNA form, the CDR3 reads TGTGCCAGCAGCCCTGGACAGCACACCGGGGAGCTGTTTTTT.

This clonotype was found a few times. This chain connects TRBV7-6 to TRBJ1-4; 9 bases are a match to TRBD1. Germline CDR1 is SGHVS and CDR2 is FNYEAQ. V lost 0 bases and J lost 3; bases outside the gene matches: 5. This CDR3 is built from 17 residues. Here the CDR3 DNA reads TGTGCCAGCAGCTTAGCACGGGACAGGGACCCTAATGAAAAACTGTTTTTT. Residues: CASSLARDRDPNEKLFF.

This clonotype was recorded at least ten times. The chain uses TRBV12-3 or TRBV12-4 and TRBJ2-7; no definite D call. This CDR3 is 12 amino acids long. Deletions cut 4 bases from V and 1 base from J, with 5 bases between. The CDR3 reads CASSYPSYEQYF. CDR3 nucleotides: TGTGCCAGCAGTTACCCGTCCTACGAGCAGTACTTC.

The genes are TRBV5-1 and TRBJ2-5, with D possibly being TRBD1 or TRBD2 (5 bases each). CDR1 SGHRS and CDR2 YFSETQ come from the germline V gene. V was pared by 7 bases and J by 1 base, with 14 bases between. The CDR3 loop spans 14 amino acids. CDR3 in amino acids: CASGLGDLQETQYF. The CDR3, as DNA: TGCGCCAGCGGTCTAGGGGACCTCCAAGAGACCCAGTACTTC.

At least ten counts were recorded for this clonotype. The V call is TRBV4-1, the J call TRBJ2-2, with D unresolved. Germline V gene data show CDR1 as MGHRA and CDR2 as YSYEKL. The CDR3 runs 15 residues. V lost 0 bases to trimming and J lost 4 bases, with 9 bases between them. DNA of the CDR3: TGCGCCAGCAGCCAAGACGCCCTGGTCACCGGGGAGCTGTTTTTT. This translates into CASSQDALVTGELFF.

V gene TRBV15 combines with J gene TRBJ2-1; TRBD2 matches at 13 bases. The V gene's germline CDR1 is LNHNV and CDR2 YYDKDF (reference sequence). The V gene end was trimmed by 2 bases and the J gene end by 9 bases; junction bases not matched to a gene: 10. The CDR3 is 17 residues long. The CDR3 region has the DNA TGTGCCACCAGCAGACCTCCACTAGCGGGGGGGCCAGGTGAGCAGTTCTTC. Protein sequence: CATSRPPLAGGPGEQFF.

The table lists this clonotype with many counts. The V call is TRBV12-3 or TRBV12-4, the J call TRBJ2-3; D may correspond to TRBD1 or TRBD2 (5 bases each). This CDR3 is built from 20 residues. V was pared by 2 bases and J by 5 bases, with 29 bases between. As DNA, the CDR3 is TGTGCCAGCAGTTTATGGGGGTATGATGGGAAGTCAGGCCCCAGAGATACGCAGTATTTT. Amino acid sequence: CASSLWGYDGKSGPRDTQYF.

This chain links TRBV27 with TRBJ2-3; D is perhaps TRBD1 (6 bases). The CDR3 length is 12 residues. With 4 bases removed from V and 11 bases from J, the gap between germline ends came to 13 bases. The germline CDR1 and CDR2 sequences are MNHEY and SMNVEV (reference sequence). CDR3 protein: CASSYLGGGQYF. The CDR3 DNA sequence: TGTGCCAGCAGTTACCTTGGGGGCGGGCAGTATTTT.